The rows below give T cell receptor beta chains drawn from one sample of a study of T cell changes during pregnancy in multiple sclerosis. TCRdb keeps only in-frame clones here, not all; method: immunoSEQ multiplex PCR. The sample carries under 150,000 clones, roughly 97% recorded once. The specimen comprised peripheral blood, sampled after pregnancy. These TCRs come from a female donor with multiple sclerosis, enrolled in a pregnancy study. CDR3s include the opening cysteine and the closing phenylalanine or tryptophan. Each record gives: V gene, J gene, clone size, D gene, CDR3 DNA, CDR3 protein. A D gene is named only where the DNA matches it firmly. Where a row states a size, it is once, few, many or the class of an expanded clone; other rows omit it.

v_call: TRBV6-5
j_call: TRBJ1-2
clone_size: NA
d_call: NA
cdr3_nt: TGTGCCAGCGGACAGAACCCCAGCTATGGCTACACCTTC
cdr3_aa: CASGQNPSYGYTF

v_call: TRBV4-1
j_call: TRBJ1-1
clone_size: NA
d_call: NA
cdr3_nt: TGCGCCAGCAGCCCCGGAGGACCGAACACTGAAGCTTTCTTT
cdr3_aa: CASSPGGPNTEAFF

v_call: TRBV19
j_call: TRBJ2-3
clone_size: NA
d_call: NA
cdr3_nt: TGTGCCAGTACGGACAGCGAGAGATACACAGATACGCAGTATTTT
cdr3_aa: CASTDSERYTDTQYF

v_call: TRBV19
j_call: TRBJ1-5
clone_size: NA
d_call: TRBD1
cdr3_nt: TGTGCCAGTAGTACCGGACAGGGGTTTCAGCCCCAGCATTTT
cdr3_aa: CASSTGQGFQPQHF

v_call: TRBV15
j_call: TRBJ1-5
clone_size: NA
d_call: TRBD1
cdr3_nt: TGTGCCACCAGCGTGACAGGGATCAATCAGCCCCAGCATTTT
cdr3_aa: CATSVTGINQPQHF

v_call: TRBV19
j_call: TRBJ1-1
clone_size: NA
d_call: NA
cdr3_nt: TGTGCCAGTAGTATGTTGACACAAGAAGCTTTCTTT
cdr3_aa: CASSMLTQEAFF

v_call: TRBV5-1
j_call: TRBJ2-1
clone_size: NA
d_call: TRBD2
cdr3_nt: TGCGCCAGCCAGGTACTAGCGGGAGGGTTCTCCTACAATGAGCAGTTCTTC
cdr3_aa: CASQVLAGGFSYNEQFF

v_call: TRBV10-2
j_call: TRBJ2-7
clone_size: once
d_call: TRBD2
cdr3_nt: TGCGCCAGCACCATGACTAGCGGGGCCTACGAGCAGTACTTC
cdr3_aa: CASTMTSGAYEQYF

v_call: TRBV5-6
j_call: TRBJ2-7
clone_size: once
d_call: NA
cdr3_nt: TGTGCCAGCGAGTCAGAGGCCTACGAGCAGTACTTC
cdr3_aa: CASESEAYEQYF

v_call: TRBV19
j_call: TRBJ1-1
clone_size: NA
d_call: NA
cdr3_nt: TGTGCCAGTAGTCAGGGCTTGAACACTGAAGCTTTCTTT
cdr3_aa: CASSQGLNTEAFF

v_call: TRBV29-1
j_call: TRBJ2-2
clone_size: NA
d_call: NA
cdr3_nt: TGCAGCGTCGTCCTCGCGGGTAACGCCGGGGAGCTGTTTTTT
cdr3_aa: CSVVLAGNAGELFF

v_call: TRBV6-5
j_call: TRBJ2-7
clone_size: NA
d_call: NA
cdr3_nt: TGTGCCAGCAGTTACACGGGGAACTACGAGCAGTACTTC
cdr3_aa: CASSYTGNYEQYF

v_call: TRBV6-1
j_call: TRBJ2-1
clone_size: NA
d_call: NA
cdr3_nt: TGTGCCAGCAGTGCAAACGGTCTATACAATGAGCAGTTCTTC
cdr3_aa: CASSANGLYNEQFF

v_call: TRBV6-1
j_call: TRBJ2-7
clone_size: NA
d_call: TRBD2
cdr3_nt: TGTGTCGCCTCCCGGGACTACACCTACTACGAGCAGTACTTC
cdr3_aa: CVASRDYTYYEQYF